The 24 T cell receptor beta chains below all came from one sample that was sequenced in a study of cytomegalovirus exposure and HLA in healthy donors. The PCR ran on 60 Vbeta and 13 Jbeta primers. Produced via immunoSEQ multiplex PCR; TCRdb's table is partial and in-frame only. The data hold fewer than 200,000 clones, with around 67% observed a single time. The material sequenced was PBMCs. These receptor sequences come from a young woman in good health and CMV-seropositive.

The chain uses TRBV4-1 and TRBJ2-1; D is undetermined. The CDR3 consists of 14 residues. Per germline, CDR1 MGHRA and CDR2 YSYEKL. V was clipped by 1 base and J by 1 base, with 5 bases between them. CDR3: CASSQGRSYNEQFF. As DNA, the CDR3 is TGCGCCAGCAGCCAAGGGAGATCCTACAATGAGCAGTTCTTC.

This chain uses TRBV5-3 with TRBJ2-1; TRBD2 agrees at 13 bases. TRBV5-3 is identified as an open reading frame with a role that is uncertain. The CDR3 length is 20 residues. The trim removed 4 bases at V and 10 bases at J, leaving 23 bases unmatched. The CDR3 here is CARSPTGLAGVPRLMVEQFF. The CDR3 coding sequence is TGTGCCAGAAGCCCAACCGGACTAGCGGGAGTTCCCCGCCTTATGGTCGAGCAGTTCTTC.

CDR3 in DNA: TGTGCCAGCAGTTTTCTAGACTCTGGAAACACCATATATTTT. Amino acids: CASSFLDSGNTIYF. The chain joins TRBV28 to TRBJ1-3; D not certain. This CDR3 is built from 14 residues. The germline CDR1 and CDR2 sequences are MDHEN and SYDVKM. Trimming took 3 bases from V and 0 from J, leaving 6 bases between them.

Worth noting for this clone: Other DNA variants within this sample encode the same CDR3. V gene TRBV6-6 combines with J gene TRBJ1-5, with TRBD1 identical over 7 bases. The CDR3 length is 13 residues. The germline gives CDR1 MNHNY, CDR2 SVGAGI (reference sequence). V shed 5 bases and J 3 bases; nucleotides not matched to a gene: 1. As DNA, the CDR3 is TGTGCCAGCAGTGACAGGGTCAATCAGCCCCAGCATTTT. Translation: CASSDRVNQPQHF.

The chain's CDR3 is CASSLAGGTGYEQYF. The CDR3 nucleotides are TGTGCCAGCAGCTTGGCCGGTGGGACAGGGTACGAGCAGTACTTC. This chain joins TRBV5-4 and TRBJ2-7; TRBD1 agrees at 9 bases. V lost 0 bases and J lost 4; bases outside the gene matches: 5. Germline V gives CDR1 SGHNT, CDR2 YYREEE (reference sequence). This CDR3 is 15 amino acids long.

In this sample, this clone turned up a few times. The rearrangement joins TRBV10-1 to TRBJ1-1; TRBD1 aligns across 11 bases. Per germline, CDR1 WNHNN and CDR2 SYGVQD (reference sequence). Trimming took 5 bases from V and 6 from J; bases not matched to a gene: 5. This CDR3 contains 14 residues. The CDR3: CASSRDRGMAEAFF. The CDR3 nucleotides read TGCGCCAGCAGTAGGGACAGGGGGATGGCTGAAGCTTTCTTT.

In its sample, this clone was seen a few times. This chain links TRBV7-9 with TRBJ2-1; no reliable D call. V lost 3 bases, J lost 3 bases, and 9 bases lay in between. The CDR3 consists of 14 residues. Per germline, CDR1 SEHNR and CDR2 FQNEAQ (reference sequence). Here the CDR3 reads CASSFRTGYNEQFF. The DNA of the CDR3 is TGTGCCAGCAGCTTTCGAACCGGCTACAATGAGCAGTTCTTC.

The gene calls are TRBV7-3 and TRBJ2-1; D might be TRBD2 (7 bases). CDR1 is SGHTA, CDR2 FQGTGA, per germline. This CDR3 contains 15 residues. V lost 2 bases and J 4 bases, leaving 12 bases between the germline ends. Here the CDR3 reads CASSLLGGTYNEQFF. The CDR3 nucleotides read TGTGCCAGCAGCTTATTGGGGGGGACATACAATGAGCAGTTCTTC.

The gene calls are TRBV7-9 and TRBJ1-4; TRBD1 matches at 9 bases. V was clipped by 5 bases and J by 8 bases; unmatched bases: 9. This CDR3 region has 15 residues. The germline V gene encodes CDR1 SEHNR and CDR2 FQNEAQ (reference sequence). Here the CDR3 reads CASSRNNRGQEKLFF. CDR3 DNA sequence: TGTGCCAGCAGCCGTAACAACAGGGGGCAAGAAAAACTGTTTTTT.

The CDR3 region is CASTSPGGDYEQYF. The CDR3 coding sequence is TGTGCCAGCACCTCCCCCGGCGGGGACTACGAGCAGTACTTC. This chain joins TRBV28 and TRBJ2-7; D might be TRBD2 (6 bases). Germline values: CDR1 MDHEN, CDR2 SYDVKM. V lost 7 bases, J lost 3 bases, and 16 bases lay in between. This CDR3 comprises 14 residues.

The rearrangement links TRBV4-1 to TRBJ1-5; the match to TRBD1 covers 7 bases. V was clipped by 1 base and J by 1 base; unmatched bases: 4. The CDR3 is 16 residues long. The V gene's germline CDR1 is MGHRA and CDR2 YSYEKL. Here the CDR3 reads CASSQGRGRSNQPQHF. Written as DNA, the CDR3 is TGCGCCAGCAGCCAAGGGAGGGGGCGAAGCAATCAGCCCCAGCATTTT.

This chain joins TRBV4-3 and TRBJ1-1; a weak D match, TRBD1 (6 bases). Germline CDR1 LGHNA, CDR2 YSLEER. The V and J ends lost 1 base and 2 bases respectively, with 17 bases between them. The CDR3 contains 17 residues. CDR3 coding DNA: TGCGCCAGCAGCCAAGGGACAGCGACCCGAGCCAACACTGAAGCTTTCTTT. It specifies CASSQGTATRANTEAFF.

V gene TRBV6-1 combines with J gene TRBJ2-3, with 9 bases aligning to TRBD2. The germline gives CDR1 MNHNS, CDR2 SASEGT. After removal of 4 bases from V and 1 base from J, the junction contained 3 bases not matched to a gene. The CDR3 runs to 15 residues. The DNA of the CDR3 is TGTGCCAGCAGTGTGATAGCGGGGGGCACAGATACGCAGTATTTT. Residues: CASSVIAGGTDTQYF.

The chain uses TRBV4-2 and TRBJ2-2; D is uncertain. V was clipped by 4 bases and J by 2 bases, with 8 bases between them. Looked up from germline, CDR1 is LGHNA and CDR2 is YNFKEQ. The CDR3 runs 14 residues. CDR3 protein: CASSPLPNTGELFF. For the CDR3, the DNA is TGTGCCAGCAGCCCTCTCCCCAACACCGGGGAGCTGTTTTTT.

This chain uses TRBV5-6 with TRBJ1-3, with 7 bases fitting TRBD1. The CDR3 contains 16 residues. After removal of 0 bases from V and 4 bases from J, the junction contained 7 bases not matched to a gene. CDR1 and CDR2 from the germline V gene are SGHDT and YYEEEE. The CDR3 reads CASSLDTRGYGNTIYF. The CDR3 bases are TGTGCCAGCAGCTTGGATACCAGGGGGTACGGAAACACCATATATTTT.

The CDR3 reads CASSLAGDPGLAGPWDTQYF. The CDR3 nucleotides are TGCGCCAGCAGCTTGGCCGGGGACCCGGGACTAGCGGGGCCGTGGGATACGCAGTATTTT. The chain links TRBV5-1 to TRBJ2-3; 13 nucleotides match TRBD2. Germline CDR1 is SGHRS and CDR2 is YFSETQ. CDR3 length: 20 amino acids. Trimming at V came to 0 bases and at J to 6 bases, leaving 16 bases not matched to a gene.

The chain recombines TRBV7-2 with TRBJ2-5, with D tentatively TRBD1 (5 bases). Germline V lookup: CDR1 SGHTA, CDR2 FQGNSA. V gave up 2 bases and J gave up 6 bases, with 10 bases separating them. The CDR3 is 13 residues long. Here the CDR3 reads CASSLKGAKTQYF. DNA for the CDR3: TGTGCCAGCAGCTTAAAAGGGGCGAAGACCCAGTACTTC.

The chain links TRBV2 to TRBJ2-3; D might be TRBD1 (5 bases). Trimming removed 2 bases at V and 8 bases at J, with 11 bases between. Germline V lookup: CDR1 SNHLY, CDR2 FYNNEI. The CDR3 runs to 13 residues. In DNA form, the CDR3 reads TGTGCCAGCAGTGAATCAGGGATAGGTACGCAGTATTTT. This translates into CASSESGIGTQYF.

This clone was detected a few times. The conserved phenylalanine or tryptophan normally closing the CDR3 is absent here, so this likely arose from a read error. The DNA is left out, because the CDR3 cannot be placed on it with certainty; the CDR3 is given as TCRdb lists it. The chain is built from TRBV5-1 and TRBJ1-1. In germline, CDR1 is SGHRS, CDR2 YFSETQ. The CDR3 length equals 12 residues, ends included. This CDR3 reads CASSLVGGWSFL.

Written as DNA, the CDR3 is TGCGCCAGCAGCCGGGGGCCTCCGGCCCGTAGCACAGATACGCAGTATTTT. Its protein is CASSRGPPARSTDTQYF. The V call is TRBV4-1, the J call TRBJ2-3; the D gene is possibly TRBD1 (6 bases). With 4 bases removed from V and 0 bases from J, the gap between germline ends came to 17 bases. Germline loops: CDR1 MGHRA, CDR2 YSYEKL. This CDR3 has 17 residues.

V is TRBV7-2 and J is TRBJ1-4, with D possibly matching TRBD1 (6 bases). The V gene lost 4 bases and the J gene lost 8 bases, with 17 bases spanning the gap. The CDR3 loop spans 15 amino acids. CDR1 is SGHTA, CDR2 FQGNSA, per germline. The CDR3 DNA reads TGTGCCAGCAGCTCCCGGACAGTTTTCAGGGAAAAACTGTTTTTT. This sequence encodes CASSSRTVFREKLFF.

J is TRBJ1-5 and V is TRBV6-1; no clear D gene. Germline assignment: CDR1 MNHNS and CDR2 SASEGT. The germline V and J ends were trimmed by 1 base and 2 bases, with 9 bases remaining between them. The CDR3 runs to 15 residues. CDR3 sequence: CASSEGVRGNQPQHF. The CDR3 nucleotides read TGTGCCAGCAGTGAAGGGGTGCGGGGCAATCAGCCCCAGCATTTT.

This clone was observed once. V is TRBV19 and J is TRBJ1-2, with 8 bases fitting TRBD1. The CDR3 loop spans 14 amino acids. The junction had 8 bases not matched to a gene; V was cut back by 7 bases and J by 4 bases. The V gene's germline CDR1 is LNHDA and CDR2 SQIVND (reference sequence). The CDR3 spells CASNPGQESYGYTF. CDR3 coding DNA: TGTGCCAGTAACCCGGGACAGGAGTCCTATGGCTACACCTTC.

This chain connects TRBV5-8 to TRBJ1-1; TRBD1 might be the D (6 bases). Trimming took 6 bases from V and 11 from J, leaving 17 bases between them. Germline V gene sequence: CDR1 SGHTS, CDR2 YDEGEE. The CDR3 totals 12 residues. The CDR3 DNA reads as TGTGCCAGCACCGGGACACGGTTCGTTGCTTTCTTT. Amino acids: CASTGTRFVAFF.